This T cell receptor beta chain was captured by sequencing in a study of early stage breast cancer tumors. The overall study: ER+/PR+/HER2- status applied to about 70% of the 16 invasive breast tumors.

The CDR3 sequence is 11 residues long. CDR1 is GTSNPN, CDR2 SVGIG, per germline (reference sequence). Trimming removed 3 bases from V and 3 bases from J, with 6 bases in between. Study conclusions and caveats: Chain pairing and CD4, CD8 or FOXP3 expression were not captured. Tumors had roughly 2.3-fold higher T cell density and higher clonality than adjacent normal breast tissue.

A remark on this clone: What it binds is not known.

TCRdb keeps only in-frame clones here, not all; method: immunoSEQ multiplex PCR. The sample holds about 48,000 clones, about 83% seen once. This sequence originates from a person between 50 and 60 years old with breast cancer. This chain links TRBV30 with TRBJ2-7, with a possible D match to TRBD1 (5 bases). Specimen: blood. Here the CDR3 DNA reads TGTGCCTGGAGGCAGGGCTACGAGCAGTACTTC. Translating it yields CAWRQGYEQYF. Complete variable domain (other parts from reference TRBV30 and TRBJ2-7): SQTIHQWPATLVQPVGSPLSLECTVEGTSNPNLYWYRQAAGRGLQLLFYSVGIGQISSEVPQNLSASRPQDRQFILSSKKLLLSDSGFYLCAWRQGYEQYFGPGTRLTVT.